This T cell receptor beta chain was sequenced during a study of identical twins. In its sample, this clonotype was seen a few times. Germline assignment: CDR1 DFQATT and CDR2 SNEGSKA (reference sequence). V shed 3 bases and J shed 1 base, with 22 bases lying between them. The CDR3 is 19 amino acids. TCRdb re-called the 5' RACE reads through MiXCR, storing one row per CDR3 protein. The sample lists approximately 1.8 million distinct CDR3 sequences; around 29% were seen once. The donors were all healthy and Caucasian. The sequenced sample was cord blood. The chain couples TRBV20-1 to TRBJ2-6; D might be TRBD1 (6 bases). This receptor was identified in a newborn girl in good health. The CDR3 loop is CSARTIRDTLYSGANVLTF. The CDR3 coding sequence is TGCAGTGCTAGGACGATACGGGACACCCTCTATTCTGGGGCCAACGTCCTGACTTTC.